This entry is about one TCR beta chain. The data derive from a study of blood T cell repertoires in COVID-19. In the original workflow: Estimation of nucleated cell counts relied on the amplification of reference gene primers. Libraries were prepared by immunoSEQ multiplex PCR; TCRdb keeps only in-frame clonotypes and omits some of them. The V and J calls and clone size were taken over from that table, and D and trimming were inferred from the DNA. The table includes about 410,000 clones, over 85% detected once. The CDR3 runs 12 residues. Germline V gene data show CDR1 as WSHSY and CDR2 as SAAADI. The V gene lost 3 bases and the J gene lost 10 bases, with 11 bases spanning the gap. Participants came from around 25 US areas, aged roughly 18 to 95 years. Clinical history reported by participants formed the basis on which cohorts were assigned. Two consecutive negative NP/OP PCR tests, clearance, or resolved symptoms defined Cohort 3 recovery.

The chain uses TRBV10-2 and TRBJ2-3; the D gene is possibly TRBD1 (5 bases). Sample: PBMCs or T cells enriched from blood (not recorded which). The clonotype originates from a woman younger than 45 who had recovered from COVID-19. CDR3 residues: CASSEVQQAQYF. DNA for the CDR3: TGCGCCAGCAGTGAAGTTCAACAGGCGCAGTATTTT.